These 7 T cell receptor beta chains share one sample of origin, sequenced in a study of T cell clones after liver transplantation (dated 2019 in TCRdb). The library was built by means of the immunoSEQ multiplex PCR assay. Imported from immuneACCESS, the table was reduced by TCRdb to in-frame sequences with V and J called. These copies leave out some clones; in studies compared against another copy, an unresolved V gene accounts for under half, and the cause of the remainder is not known. The sample includes tens of thousands of clones, with less than 90% observed a single time. 2.8% of the sample belongs to the ten largest clones. Material: CD4+ T cells from blood, obtained at the 22-month timepoint. The receptors stem from a human patient who received a liver transplant. The graft donor may be the source of some T cells after a transplant.

The V and J genes are TRBV2 and TRBJ2-3; 9 nucleotides align to TRBD1. Germline CDR1 reads SNHLY; CDR2 reads FYNNEI. The trim removed 10 bases at V and 5 bases at J, leaving 4 bases unmatched. This CDR3 is built from 12 residues. The DNA of the CDR3 is TGTGCCATGACAGGGGGTGGAGATACGCAGTATTTT. Translated: CAMTGGGDTQYF.

The chain combines TRBV5-1 with TRBJ2-3; D gene uncertain. CDR3 length: 15 residues. Germline values: CDR1 SGHRS, CDR2 YFSETQ. With 2 bases removed from V and 2 bases from J, the gap between germline ends came to 12 bases. The CDR3 reads CASSFIRQNTDTQYF. The CDR3 DNA follows: TGCGCCAGCAGCTTTATACGGCAGAACACAGATACGCAGTATTTT.

The chain is built from TRBV19 and TRBJ1-2; D uncertain. The V end lost 4 bases, the J end lost 4 bases, and 13 bases lay between the germline ends. This CDR3 is built from 14 residues. Germline V gene data show CDR1 as LNHDA and CDR2 as SQIVND (reference sequence). The CDR3 nucleotides are TGTGCCAGTAGTAGCCGGACGGCGGTCTATGGCTACACCTTC. As protein: CASSSRTAVYGYTF. The full variable domain, in which reference TRBV19 and TRBJ1-2 provide the parts outside the CDR3, is DGGITQSPKYLFRKEGQNVTLSCEQNLNHDAMYWYRQDPGQGLRLIYYSQIVNDFQKGDIAEGYSVSREKKESFPLTVTSAQKNPTAFYLCASSSRTAVYGYTFGSGTRLTVV.

In regard to this clone: This sample also contains other DNA sequences that code for the same CDR3. The V and J genes are TRBV5-1 and TRBJ1-1; D unresolved. Germline loops: CDR1 SGHRS, CDR2 YFSETQ. V shed 2 bases and J shed 3 bases, with 11 bases lying between them. The CDR3 runs 14 residues. The CDR3 is CASSLTSGDTEAFF. CDR3 bases: TGCGCCAGCAGCTTAACATCCGGCGACACTGAAGCTTTCTTT.

The rearrangement uses TRBV2 and TRBJ1-4; 7 bases are a match to TRBD1. Germline V gene sequence: CDR1 SNHLY, CDR2 FYNNEI. Trimming at V came to 6 bases and at J to 4 bases, leaving 8 bases not matched to a gene. This CDR3 contains 15 residues. The CDR3 DNA is TGTGCCAGCAGGAACAGGGGACGCAGTAATGAAAAACTGTTTTTT. This sequence encodes CASRNRGRSNEKLFF. The variable domain in full, with the rest retrieved from reference TRBV2 and TRBJ1-4, is EPEVTQTPSHQVTQMGQEVILRCVPISNHLYFYWYRQILGQKVEFLVSFYNNEISEKSEIFDDQFSVERPDGSNFTLKIRSTKLEDSAMYFCASRNRGRSNEKLFFGSGTQLSVL.

The chain is built from TRBV10-3 and TRBJ2-2, with a possible D match to TRBD1 (6 bases). CDR1 is ENHRY, CDR2 SYGVKD, per germline. The CDR3 consists of 13 residues. Trimming stripped 5 bases from V and 3 bases from J, with 7 bases between. CDR3 bases: TGTGCCATCAGTCGGACAGACACCGGGGAGCTGTTTTTT. This codes for CAISRTDTGELFF.

This clone was counted only a few times. The chain is built from TRBV5-1 and TRBJ2-1; TRBD2 aligns across 14 bases. The CDR3 length is 15 residues. V lost 4 bases, J lost 7 bases, and 4 bases stayed unmatched. Germline-derived CDR1 and CDR2 are SGHRS and YFSETQ. The CDR3 sequence is CASSGLAGGPNEQFF. CDR3 nucleotide sequence: TGCGCCAGCAGCGGACTAGCGGGGGGTCCGAATGAGCAGTTCTTC.